Sequencing of this T cell receptor beta chain was carried out in a study of response to subunit inactivated influenza vaccine. This clonotype has more than one count but fewer than ten. In TCRdb, the RT-PCR reads were re-called with MiXCR into one record per CDR3 protein. The table has just under 550,000 distinct CDR3 sequences, roughly 23% seen once. Germline loops: CDR1 SGHRS, CDR2 YFSETQ. The length of the CDR3 is 15 residues. V was pared by 4 bases and J by 3 bases, with 5 bases of the junction left unmatched. Separately, the same data were catalogued under a study of T cells expressing NK-cell markers. From that second work: Synthesis of TCR beta cDNA relied on 5'RACE template switching carrying UMIs. Sorted CD3+CD56+NKG2C+, CD3+CD56+NKG2C- and CD3+CD56-NKG2C+ T-cell subsets were beta-chain profiled. Eight donors were sequenced, of whom seven were HCMV-seropositive, while the remaining one was HCMV-seronegative. Uncertainty persisted over the HCMV specificity of expanded NKG2C+ T cell clones.

The TCR comes from a man aged 50 or older who received an inactivated influenza vaccine. Sample: CD4+ T cells sorted from PBMCs, taken 11 to 12 days after vaccination. The V and J genes are TRBV5-1 and TRBJ2-3; 10 bases align to TRBD1. This CDR3 reads CASSPGQGPTDTQYF. CDR3 nucleotides: TGCGCCAGCAGCCCGGGACAGGGGCCAACAGATACGCAGTATTTT.